The 23 T cell receptor beta chains reported below all come from one sample, sequenced in a study of T cell responses to AZD1222 COVID-19 vaccine. Clones were read by immunoSEQ multiplex PCR, and TCRdb kept only the in-frame ones, dropping some. Among about 130,000 clones listed, 85% to 90% were seen once. The sequenced sample was peripheral blood, obtained on day 0 of AZD1222 vaccination. These receptor sequences come from an adult in good health.

The gene calls are TRBV7-3 and TRBJ2-2; 9 bases match TRBD2. CDR1 and CDR2 from the germline V gene are SGHTA and FQGTGA. Trimming removed 5 bases from V and 4 bases from J; junction bases left unmatched: 8. The CDR3 extends over 16 amino acids. The CDR3 is CASSPPGTSSTGELFF. The CDR3, as DNA: TGTGCCAGCAGCCCCCCCGGGACTAGCTCCACCGGGGAGCTGTTTTTT.

This clone came up a few times. The CDR3 spells CASEDRGIEKLFF. The CDR3 DNA reads as TGTGCCAGCGAAGACAGGGGGATTGAAAAACTGTTTTTT. The gene calls are TRBV11-2 and TRBJ1-4; 9 nucleotides align to TRBD1. Trimming cost V 8 bases and J 7 bases; bases outside gene matches: 5. CDR3 size: 13 residues. Germline values: CDR1 SGHAT, CDR2 FQNNGV.

V gene TRBV10-3 combines with J gene TRBJ2-5; D uncertain. The CDR3 is 13 residues long. The V end lost 2 bases, the J end lost 5 bases, and 9 bases lay between the germline ends. Germline assignment: CDR1 ENHRY and CDR2 SYGVKD. The CDR3 loop is CAISEDIRETQYF. CDR3 coding DNA: TGTGCCATCAGTGAGGACATCAGGGAGACCCAGTACTTC.

V gene TRBV28 combines with J gene TRBJ2-7; D is possibly TRBD2 (6 bases). Germline values: CDR1 MDHEN, CDR2 SYDVKM. V gave up 4 bases and J gave up 2 bases, with 15 bases separating them. The CDR3 runs to 15 residues. CDR3 DNA: TGTGCCAGCAGTTCTCCGGGACTGGGTACCTACGAGCAGTACTTC. Translating gives CASSSPGLGTYEQYF.

The chain carries TRBV3-1 (or the pseudogene TRBV3-2) and TRBJ2-7, with 9 bases that match TRBD2. Germline V CDR1 and CDR2: LGHDT, YNNKEL (reference sequence). V lost 6 bases to trimming and J lost 4 bases; unmatched junction nucleotides: 16. The CDR3 spans 17 residues. CDR3 in amino acids: CASRRESGGSEYYEQYF. CDR3 coding DNA: TGTGCCAGCAGACGCGAGAGCGGGGGGTCCGAGTATTACGAGCAGTACTTC.

This clone was seen a few times. This rearrangement joins TRBV6-5 to TRBJ2-3; 9 bases map to TRBD1. Germline-derived CDR1 and CDR2 are MNHEY and SVGAGI. The J segment lost 3 bases and the V segment lost 6 bases, leaving 4 bases of the junction unmatched. The CDR3 sequence is 14 residues long. Written as DNA, the CDR3 is TGTGCCAGCAGCGGGGACAGGGAAACAGATACGCAGTATTTT. Translating gives CASSGDRETDTQYF.

The chain couples TRBV19 to TRBJ1-1, with 8 bases that match TRBD1. V lost 3 bases and J lost 6; bases outside the gene matches: 9. Germline V lookup: CDR1 LNHDA, CDR2 SQIVND (reference sequence). The CDR3 has 15 amino acids. CDR3 residues: CASSMGTGFRAEAFF. CDR3 DNA sequence: TGTGCCAGTAGTATGGGGACAGGTTTCAGGGCTGAAGCTTTCTTT.

On this clone: The sample contains more than one DNA sequence encoding this CDR3. The V and J genes are TRBV3-1 (or the pseudogene TRBV3-2) and TRBJ1-2; D not certain. Trimming left V 0 bases short and J 8 bases short, with 7 bases between. The CDR3 length is 12 residues. Germline values: CDR1 LGHDT, CDR2 YNNKEL (reference sequence). DNA of the CDR3: TGTGCCAGCAGCCAAGACCTGAGGGGCTACACCTTC. Its translation: CASSQDLRGYTF.

This chain joins TRBV15 and TRBJ1-5; tentatively, D is TRBD1 (6 bases). Germline CDR1 and CDR2: LNHNV and YYDKDF (reference sequence). Trimming took 0 bases from V and 4 from J, leaving 7 bases between them. This CDR3 is 14 amino acids long. CDR3 nucleotides: TGTGCCACCAGCAGAGAGGACAGAAATCAGCCCCAGCATTTT. Amino acid sequence: CATSREDRNQPQHF.

J is TRBJ1-1 and V is TRBV6-2 or TRBV6-3, with a weak D call TRBD1 (5 bases). Germline V CDR1 and CDR2: MNHEY, SVGEGT. CDR3 length equals 16 residues. Trimming took off 5 bases at V and 1 base at J, with 17 bases between the two ends. CDR3 DNA sequence: TGTGCCAGCAGTCTTCCTCCGGGACGGAAGAACACTGAAGCTTTCTTT. It translates to CASSLPPGRKNTEAFF.

This chain connects TRBV6-5 to TRBJ2-7; 7 bases fit TRBD1. Germline-derived CDR1 and CDR2 are MNHEY and SVGAGI. Trimming removed 2 bases from V and 0 bases from J; junction bases left unmatched: 1. This CDR3 is built from 14 residues. This CDR3 reads CASSYGTASYEQYF. CDR3 in DNA: TGTGCCAGCAGTTACGGGACAGCCTCCTACGAGCAGTACTTC.

The DNA for the CDR3 is TGCGCCAGCAGCTCCGGGACAGCCTATTCACCCCTCCACTTT. Its translation is CASSSGTAYSPLHF. The gene calls are TRBV5-1 and TRBJ1-6; 7 bases line up with TRBD1. The V gene end was trimmed by 3 bases and the J gene end by 8 bases; junction bases not matched to a gene: 5. The CDR3 has 14 amino acids. Germline lookup yields CDR1 SGHRS and CDR2 YFSETQ.

V is TRBV5-8 and J is TRBJ1-4, with a weak D call TRBD1 (6 bases). This CDR3 has 17 amino acids. Germline V gene sequence: CDR1 SGHTS, CDR2 YDEGEE. V dropped 4 bases and J dropped 0 bases, with 16 bases sitting between them. CDR3 sequence reads: CASSRGQLIATNEKLFF. Written as DNA, the CDR3 is TGTGCCAGCAGCCGAGGACAGCTGATCGCAACTAATGAAAAACTGTTTTTT.

CDR3 nucleotide sequence: TGTGCCAGCAGTTACTTCCCTGGGGGAGATGGCGGCTACACCTTC. The encoded protein is CASSYFPGGDGGYTF. The chain has TRBV6-2 or TRBV6-3 and TRBJ1-2; maybe TRBD1 (5 bases). Germline CDR1 MNHEY, CDR2 SVGEGT. This CDR3 has 15 residues. The V end was cut by 1 base, the J end by 8 bases, with 17 bases between.

V is TRBV7-9 and J is TRBJ1-6; D gene unclear. V lost 5 bases, J lost 15 bases, and 23 bases lay in between. Germline V lookup: CDR1 SEHNR, CDR2 FQNEAQ (reference sequence). The CDR3 contains 15 residues. DNA of the CDR3: TGTGCCAGCAGCCCCCGGACCTCCCAATTCCAGGACCTCCACTTT. Protein: CASSPRTSQFQDLHF. The full variable domain, rest sourced from reference TRBV7-9 and TRBJ1-6, is DTGVSQNPRHKITKRGQNVTFRCDPISEHNRLYWYRQTLGQGPEFLTYFQNEAQLEKSRLLSDRFSAERPKGSFSTLEIQRTEQGDSAMYLCASSPRTSQFQDLHFGNGTRLTVT.

V and J are TRBV27 and TRBJ2-3; D unclear. Germline lookup yields CDR1 MNHEY and CDR2 SMNVEV (reference sequence). Trimming stripped 2 bases from V and 3 bases from J, with 12 bases between. This CDR3 has 15 amino acids. The CDR3 DNA sequence: TGTGCCAGCAGTTTAGAAGGGCGGTGGACAGATACGCAGTATTTT. Translated: CASSLEGRWTDTQYF.

The chain links TRBV4-2 to TRBJ1-6, with D perhaps TRBD1 (6 bases). V gave up 1 base and J gave up 7 bases, with 11 bases separating them. CDR3 length: 15 residues. CDR1 and CDR2 (germline): LGHNA, YNFKEQ. The chain's CDR3 is CASSQVGQKNSPLHF. CDR3 sequence (DNA): TGTGCCAGCAGCCAAGTTGGACAGAAAAATTCACCCCTCCACTTT.

This clone showed up just once. CDR3 loop: CASSVGPGGDGNQPQHF. The CDR3, as DNA: TGTGCCAGCAGCGTAGGGCCAGGGGGCGACGGCAATCAGCCCCAGCATTTT. This chain joins TRBV9 and TRBJ1-5; TRBD1 matches at 8 bases. The V gene end was trimmed by 0 bases and the J gene end by 2 bases; junction bases not matched to a gene: 7. This CDR3 has 17 residues. Germline CDR1 reads SGDLS; CDR2 reads YYNGEE.

The rearrangement links TRBV11-2 to TRBJ1-4; D remains ambiguous. Per germline, CDR1 SGHAT and CDR2 FQNNGV. The CDR3 runs to 16 residues. Trimming stripped 3 bases from V and 0 bases from J, with 11 bases between. DNA of the CDR3: TGTGCCAGCAGCTTGTCCCGTATTGCAACTAATGAAAAACTGTTTTTT. Translation gives CASSLSRIATNEKLFF.

This chain connects TRBV18 to TRBJ1-5; no clear D. The germline CDR1 and CDR2 sequences are KGHSH and LQKENI. V lost 3 bases and J 5 bases, leaving 14 bases between the germline ends. The CDR3 consists of 15 residues. CDR3: CASSPPSSPDQPQHF. The CDR3 DNA follows: TGTGCCAGCTCACCGCCGAGCAGCCCTGATCAGCCCCAGCATTTT.

V is TRBV9 and J is TRBJ2-7; tentatively, D is TRBD1 (5 bases). The germline V gene encodes CDR1 SGDLS and CDR2 YYNGEE. This CDR3 contains 15 residues. V was clipped by 4 bases and J by 3 bases, with 17 bases between them. CDR3 DNA sequence: TGTGCCAGCAGCACCACAGGCCAGGGAAACTACGAGCAGTACTTC. Amino acid sequence: CASSTTGQGNYEQYF.

The chain is built from TRBV19 and TRBJ2-7; D may correspond to TRBD1 or TRBD2 (5 bases each). Deletions cut 7 bases from V and 1 base from J, with 17 bases between. This CDR3 region has 15 residues. CDR1 and CDR2 (germline): LNHDA, SQIVND (reference sequence). The CDR3 loop reads CASKPARGRSYEQYF. DNA for the CDR3: TGTGCCAGTAAGCCCGCCCGGGGCAGGTCCTACGAGCAGTACTTC. The whole variable domain, filled in from reference TRBV19 and TRBJ2-7, reads DGGITQSPKYLFRKEGQNVTLSCEQNLNHDAMYWYRQDPGQGLRLIYYSQIVNDFQKGDIAEGYSVSREKKESFPLTVTSAQKNPTAFYLCASKPARGRSYEQYFGPGTRLTVT.

This chain links TRBV18 with TRBJ1-2, with a possible D match to TRBD1 (5 bases). Per germline, CDR1 KGHSH and CDR2 LQKENI. V was shortened by 1 base and J by 8 bases, with 23 bases between the two germline ends. The CDR3 contains 17 residues. The CDR3 nucleotides read TGTGCCAGCTCACCACAGGCAGGGAGTAAAGTAAGGGACGGCTACACCTTC. This codes for CASSPQAGSKVRDGYTF.